The sequence of this TCR beta chain was determined in a study of CD8+ T cells in alopecia areata. Treatment here: oral pan-JAK inhibitor, 5-10 mg twice daily. Both peripheral blood and punch biopsies of lesional scalp skin were obtained from patients who had alopecia areata. Between the trimmed V and J ends, which lost 4 bases and 2 bases, there was a span of 1 base. The CDR3 loop spans 11 amino acids. CDR1 is SEHNR and CDR2 is FQNEAQ in the germline V gene (reference sequence). Regarding this clone: Its antigen is undetermined. This sample also contains other DNA sequences that code for the same CDR3.

cDNA prepared by RNA extraction and subsequent reverse transcription served as the template for sequencing. Here immunoSEQ multiplex PCR was the method, and the copy in TCRdb shows in-frame clones only, minus some. The sample includes about 210,000 clones, over 60% of them seen just once. Study findings and constraints: Affected scalp, especially in alopecia totalis/universalis, had a higher clonality than normal scalp did.

Sequencing used CD4+ T cells sorted from blood, obtained at week 4, from a patient treated with tofacitinib. This TCR derives from a human donor with alopecia areata. The genes are TRBV7-9 and TRBJ2-3; the D is unclear. CDR3 DNA sequence: TGTGCCAGCAGCTCCACAGATACGCAGTATTTT. Its translation: CASSSTDTQYF.